The rows below give T cell receptor beta chains drawn from one sample of a study of identical twins. TCRdb passed the 5' RACE reads through MiXCR, listing each CDR3 protein once. The data hold 240,000 or so distinct CDR3 sequences, with over 9.5% observed a single time. Sequenced input: memory T cells sorted from blood. These receptor sequences come from a man aged 45-65 years in good health. Each CDR3 is given with its conserved first and last residue. The order of the fields is D gene, clone size, CDR3 length, J gene, V gene, CDR3 DNA, CDR3 protein. The D gene is left open where the match is weak. Clone size, where shown, is once, few, many, or a class for clones that have expanded.

>TRBD2|many|14|TRBJ2-5|TRBV7-6
TGTGCCAGCAGCTTCAGTGGGGGGGGGGAGACCCAGTACTTC
CASSFSGGGETQYF
>TRBD2|few|17|TRBJ2-5|TRBV6-1
TGTGCCAGCAGCCGAGGTCTACGTGGTAGCGGGAGTAAGACCCAGTACTTC
CASSRGLRGSGSKTQYF
>TRBD1|many|16|TRBJ2-7|TRBV20-1
TGCAGTGCTAGGGACCTTCAGGGGGCTTCCTCCTACGAGCAGTACTTC
CSARDLQGASSYEQYF
>.|many|13|TRBJ1-1|TRBV4-2
TGTGCCAGCACCTGGCAGGGCCGGACTGAAGCTTTCTTT
CASTWQGRTEAFF
>TRBD2|few|14|TRBJ2-3|TRBV27
TGTGCCAGCAGTATCGGGACTACAATAAATACGCAGTATTTT
CASSIGTTINTQYF
>.|.|14|TRBJ2-1|TRBV9
TGTGCCAGCAGCGTAGGACTACAAAGCAATGAGCAGTTCTTC
CASSVGLQSNEQFF
>.|many|14|TRBJ2-3|TRBV28
TGTGCCAGCAGACTGAAATGGGTGGCAGATACGCAGTATTTT
CASRLKWVADTQYF
>TRBD1|few|14|TRBJ1-2|TRBV5-1
TGCGCCAGCAGCGTAGGACAGGGACGCTATGGCTACACCTTC
CASSVGQGRYGYTF
>TRBD1|few|14|TRBJ1-4|TRBV25-1
TGTGCCAGCAGTGAGAGAGGGGGCCGCGAAAAACTGTTTTTT
CASSERGGREKLFF
>TRBD1|few|14|TRBJ2-5|TRBV28
TGTGCCAGCAGAAGGACAGGTCCCCAAGAGACCCAGTACTTC
CASRRTGPQETQYF
>.|.|15|TRBJ2-1|TRBV29-1
TGCAGCGCGGGTTATCCCGGCAGGGGGCTCAGCGGGATCTTCTTC
CSAGYPGRGLSGIFF
>.|many|12|TRBJ2-5|TRBV29-1
TGCAGCGTTGAAGATCAAGGGACTGTAGTACACTTC
CSVEDQGTVVHF
>.|many|13|TRBJ1-2|TRBV15
TGTGCCACCGAGGAGGGGTACAACTATGGCTACACCTTC
CATEEGYNYGYTF
>TRBD1|few|15|TRBJ1-3|TRBV19
TGTGCCAGTAGTCCGGACAGGGCCTCTGGAAACACCATATATTTT
CASSPDRASGNTIYF
>.|few|15|TRBJ2-2|TRBV20-1
TGCAGTGCTAGACCGACCGGGGCTTACACCGGGGAGCTGTTTTTT
CSARPTGAYTGELFF
>.|few|14|TRBJ2-5|TRBV12-3/TRBV12-4
TGTGCCAGCAGTTTAAAACTAGAACAAGAGACCCAGTACTTC
CASSLKLEQETQYF